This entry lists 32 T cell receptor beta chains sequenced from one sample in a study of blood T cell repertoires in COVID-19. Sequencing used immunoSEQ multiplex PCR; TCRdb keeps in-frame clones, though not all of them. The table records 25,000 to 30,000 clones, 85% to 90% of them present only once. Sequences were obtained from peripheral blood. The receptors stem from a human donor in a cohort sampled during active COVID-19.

The DNA for the CDR3 is TGTGCCACCAGTGAACATACTATGGACAGGCCCCAGCATTTT. Translating it yields CATSEHTMDRPQHF. The chain employs TRBV24-1 and TRBJ1-5, with D possibly being TRBD1 (6 bases). Looked up from germline, CDR1 is KGHDR and CDR2 is SFDVKD. V lost 4 bases and J 9 bases, leaving 15 bases between the germline ends. The CDR3 contains 14 residues.

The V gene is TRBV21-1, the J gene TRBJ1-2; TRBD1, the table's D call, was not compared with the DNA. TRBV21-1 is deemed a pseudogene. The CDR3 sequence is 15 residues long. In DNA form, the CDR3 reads TGTGCCAGCAGCCCCAGGGGACAGGACTTTTATGGCTACACCTTC. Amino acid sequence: CASSPRGQDFYGYTF.

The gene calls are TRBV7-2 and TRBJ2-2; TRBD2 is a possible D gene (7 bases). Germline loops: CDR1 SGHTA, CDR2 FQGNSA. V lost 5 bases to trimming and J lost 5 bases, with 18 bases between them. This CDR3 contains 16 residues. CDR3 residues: CASSPLGGPWTGELFF. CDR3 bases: TGTGCCAGCAGCCCACTCGGGGGGCCGTGGACCGGGGAGCTGTTTTTT.

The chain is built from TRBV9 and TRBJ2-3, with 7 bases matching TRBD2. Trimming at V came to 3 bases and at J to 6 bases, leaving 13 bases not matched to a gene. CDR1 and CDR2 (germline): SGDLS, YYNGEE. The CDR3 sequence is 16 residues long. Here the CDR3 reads CASSAWREGLADTQYF. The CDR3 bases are TGTGCCAGCAGCGCGTGGAGGGAGGGCCTCGCGGATACGCAGTATTTT.

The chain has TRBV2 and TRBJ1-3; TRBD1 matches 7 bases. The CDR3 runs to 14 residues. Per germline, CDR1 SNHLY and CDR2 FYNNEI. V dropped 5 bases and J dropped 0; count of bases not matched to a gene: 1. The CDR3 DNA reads TGTGCCAGCAGTCGGGACAGCTCTGGAAACACCATATATTTT. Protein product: CASSRDSSGNTIYF.

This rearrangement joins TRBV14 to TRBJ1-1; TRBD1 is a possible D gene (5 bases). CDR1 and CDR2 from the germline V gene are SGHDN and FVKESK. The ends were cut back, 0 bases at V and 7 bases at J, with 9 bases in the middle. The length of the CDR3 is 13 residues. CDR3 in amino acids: CASSQDRGGEAFF. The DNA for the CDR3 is TGTGCCAGCAGCCAAGATAGGGGCGGTGAAGCTTTCTTT.

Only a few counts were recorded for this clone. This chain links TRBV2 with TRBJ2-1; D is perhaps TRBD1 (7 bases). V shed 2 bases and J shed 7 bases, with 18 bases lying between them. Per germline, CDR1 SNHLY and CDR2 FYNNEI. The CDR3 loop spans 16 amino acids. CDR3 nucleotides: TGTGCCAGCAGTGAAAGCGGAGGGGGCTCTCGGAATGAGCAGTTCTTC. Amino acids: CASSESGGGSRNEQFF.

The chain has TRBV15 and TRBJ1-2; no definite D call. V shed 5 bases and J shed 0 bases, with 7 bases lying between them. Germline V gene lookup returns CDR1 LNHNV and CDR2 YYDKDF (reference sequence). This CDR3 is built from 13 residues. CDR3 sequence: CATSQEANYGYTF. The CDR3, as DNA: TGTGCCACCAGCCAGGAAGCTAACTATGGCTACACCTTC.

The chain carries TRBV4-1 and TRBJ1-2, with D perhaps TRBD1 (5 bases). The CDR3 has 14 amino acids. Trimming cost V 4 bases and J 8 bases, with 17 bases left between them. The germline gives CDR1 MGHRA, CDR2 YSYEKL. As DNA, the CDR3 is TGCGCCAGCAGCCTGGAGCCCCAGGGTGCAGGCTACACCTTC. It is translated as CASSLEPQGAGYTF.

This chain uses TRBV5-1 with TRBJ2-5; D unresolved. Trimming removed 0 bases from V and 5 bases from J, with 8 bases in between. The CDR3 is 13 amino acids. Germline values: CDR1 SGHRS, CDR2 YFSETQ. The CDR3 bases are TGCGCCAGCAGCTTGGATATGCGGGAGACCCAGTACTTC. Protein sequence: CASSLDMRETQYF.

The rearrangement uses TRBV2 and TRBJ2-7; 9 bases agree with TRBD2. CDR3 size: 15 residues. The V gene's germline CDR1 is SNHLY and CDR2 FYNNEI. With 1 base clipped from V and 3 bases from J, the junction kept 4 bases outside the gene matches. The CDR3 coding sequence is TGTGCCAGCAGTGAAGTAGCGGGAGAGATCTACGAGCAGTACTTC. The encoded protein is CASSEVAGEIYEQYF.

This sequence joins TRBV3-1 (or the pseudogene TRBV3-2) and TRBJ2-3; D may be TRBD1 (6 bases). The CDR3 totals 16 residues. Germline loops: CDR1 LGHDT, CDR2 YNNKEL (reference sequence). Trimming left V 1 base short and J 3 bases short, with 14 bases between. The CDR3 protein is CASSQGRDTITDTQYF. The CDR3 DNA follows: TGTGCCAGCAGCCAAGGCCGGGACACCATAACAGATACGCAGTATTTT.

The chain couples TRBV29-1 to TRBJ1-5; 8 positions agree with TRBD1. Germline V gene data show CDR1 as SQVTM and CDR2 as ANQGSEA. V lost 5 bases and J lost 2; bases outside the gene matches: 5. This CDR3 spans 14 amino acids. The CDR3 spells CSVTTGEGNQPQHF. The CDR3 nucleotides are TGCAGCGTTACGACAGGGGAAGGCAATCAGCCCCAGCATTTT.

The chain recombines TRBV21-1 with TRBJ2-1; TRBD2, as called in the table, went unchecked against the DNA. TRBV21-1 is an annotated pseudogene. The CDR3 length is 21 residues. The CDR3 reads CASSKPNLLAGANSSYNEQFF. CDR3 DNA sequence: TGTGCCAGCAGCAAACCGAACCTACTAGCGGGGGCCAACAGCTCCTACAATGAGCAGTTCTTC.

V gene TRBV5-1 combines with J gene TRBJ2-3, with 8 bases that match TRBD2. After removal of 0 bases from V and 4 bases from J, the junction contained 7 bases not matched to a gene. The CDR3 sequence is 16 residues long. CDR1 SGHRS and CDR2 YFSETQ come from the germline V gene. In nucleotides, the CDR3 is TGCGCCAGCAGCTTGGTGGAGGGACTAGGTTCAGATACGCAGTATTTT. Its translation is CASSLVEGLGSDTQYF.

The CDR3 DNA reads as TGCGCCAGCAGCCAAGATCCGAGGACTAGCGGGGAGTTCCGCGAGCAGTACTTC. Its protein is CASSQDPRTSGEFREQYF. The chain has TRBV4-1 and TRBJ2-7, with TRBD2 matching over 12 bases. After removal of 0 bases from V and 6 bases from J, the junction contained 12 bases not matched to a gene. CDR1 is MGHRA and CDR2 is YSYEKL in the germline V gene. The CDR3 has 18 residues.

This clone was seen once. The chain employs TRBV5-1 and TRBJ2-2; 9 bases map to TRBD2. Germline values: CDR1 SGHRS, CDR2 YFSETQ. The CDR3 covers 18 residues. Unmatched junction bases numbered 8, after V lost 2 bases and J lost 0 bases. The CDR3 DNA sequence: TGCGCCAGCAGCTTCAGGCCAGCGGGGGGCTCGAACACCGGGGAGCTGTTTTTT. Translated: CASSFRPAGGSNTGELFF.

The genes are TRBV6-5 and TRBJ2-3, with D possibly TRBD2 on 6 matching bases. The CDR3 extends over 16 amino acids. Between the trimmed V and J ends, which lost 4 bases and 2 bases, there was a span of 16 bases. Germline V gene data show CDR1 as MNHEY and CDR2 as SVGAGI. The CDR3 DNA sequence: TGTGCCAGCAGTTTTACACTTGGGACTCTCACAGATACGCAGTATTTT. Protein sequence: CASSFTLGTLTDTQYF.

CDR3 DNA sequence: TGCAGTGCTAGTAAGGGAACAGGGCCCTACGAGCAGTACTTC. Protein sequence: CSASKGTGPYEQYF. The chain recombines TRBV20-1 with TRBJ2-7; D is possibly TRBD1 (6 bases). This CDR3 region has 14 residues. Germline V CDR1 and CDR2: DFQATT, SNEGSKA (reference sequence). With 3 bases removed from V and 2 bases from J, the gap between germline ends came to 14 bases.

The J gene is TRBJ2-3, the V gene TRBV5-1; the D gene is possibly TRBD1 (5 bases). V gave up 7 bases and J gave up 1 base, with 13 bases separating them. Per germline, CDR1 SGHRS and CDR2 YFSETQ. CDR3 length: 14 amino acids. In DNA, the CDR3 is TGCGCCAGCCGTGAGGAACAGGGCACAGATACGCAGTATTTT. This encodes CASREEQGTDTQYF. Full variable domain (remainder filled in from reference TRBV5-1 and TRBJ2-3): KAGVTQTPRYLIKTRGQQVTLSCSPISGHRSVSWYQQTPGQGLQFLFEYFSETQRNKGNFPGRFSGRQFSNSRSEMNVSTLELGDSALYLCASREEQGTDTQYFGPGTRLTVL.

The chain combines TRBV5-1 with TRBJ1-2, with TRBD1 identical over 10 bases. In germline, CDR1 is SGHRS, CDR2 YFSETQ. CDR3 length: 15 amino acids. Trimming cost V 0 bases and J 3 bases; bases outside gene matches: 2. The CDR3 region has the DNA TGCGCCAGCAGCTTGGGACAGGGGGCGGACTATGGCTACACCTTC. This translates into CASSLGQGADYGYTF.

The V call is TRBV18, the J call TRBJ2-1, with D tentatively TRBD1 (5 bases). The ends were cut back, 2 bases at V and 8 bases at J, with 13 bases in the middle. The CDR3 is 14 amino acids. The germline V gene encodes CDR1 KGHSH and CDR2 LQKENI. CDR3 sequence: CASSPGASQYEQFF. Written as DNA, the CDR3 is TGTGCCAGCTCACCAGGGGCTAGTCAGTATGAGCAGTTCTTC.

The CDR3 loop reads CASQNGLGRGGEQYF. The CDR3 bases are TGTGCCAGCCAAAACGGGCTAGGCAGGGGTGGGGAGCAGTACTTC. The V and J genes are TRBV2 and TRBJ2-7; D possibly corresponds to TRBD1 (6 bases). In germline, CDR1 is SNHLY, CDR2 FYNNEI. Trimming stripped 8 bases from V and 7 bases from J, with 24 bases between. This CDR3 has 15 amino acids.

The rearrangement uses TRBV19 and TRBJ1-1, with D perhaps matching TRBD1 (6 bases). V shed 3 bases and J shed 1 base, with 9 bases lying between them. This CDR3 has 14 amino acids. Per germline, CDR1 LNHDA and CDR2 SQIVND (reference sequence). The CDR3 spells CASSIRGQNTEAFF. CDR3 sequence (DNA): TGTGCCAGTAGTATTAGGGGACAGAACACTGAAGCTTTCTTT.

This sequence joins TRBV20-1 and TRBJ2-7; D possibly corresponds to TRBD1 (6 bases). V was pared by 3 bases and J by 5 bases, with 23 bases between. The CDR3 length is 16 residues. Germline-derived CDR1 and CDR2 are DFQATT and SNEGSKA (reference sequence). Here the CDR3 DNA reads TGCAGTGCTAGTCCAATATCCGAGGCAGGGGTCGACGAGCAGTACTTC. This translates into CSASPISEAGVDEQYF.

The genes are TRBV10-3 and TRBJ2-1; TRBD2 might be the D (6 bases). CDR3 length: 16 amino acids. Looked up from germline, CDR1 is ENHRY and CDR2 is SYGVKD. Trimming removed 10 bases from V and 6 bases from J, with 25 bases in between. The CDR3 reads CATANGRRGPTNEQFF. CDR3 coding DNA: TGTGCCACTGCTAACGGAAGGCGGGGCCCAACCAATGAGCAGTTCTTC.

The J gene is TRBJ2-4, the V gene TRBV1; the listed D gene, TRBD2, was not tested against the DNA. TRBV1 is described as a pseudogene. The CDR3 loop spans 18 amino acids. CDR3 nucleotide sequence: TGCACCAGCAGCTCCAACGGACTAGCGGGGGGGCCTATAAACATTCAGTACTTC. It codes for CTSSSNGLAGGPINIQYF.

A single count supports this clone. The CDR3 protein is CAWSLAAGWVNSPLHF. CDR3 coding DNA: TGTGCCTGGAGCCTAGCTGCTGGGTGGGTCAATTCACCCCTCCACTTT. The chain recombines TRBV30 with TRBJ1-6; D unresolved. With 3 bases removed from V and 7 bases from J, the gap between germline ends came to 19 bases. Per germline, CDR1 GTSNPN and CDR2 SVGIG (reference sequence). This CDR3 contains 16 residues.

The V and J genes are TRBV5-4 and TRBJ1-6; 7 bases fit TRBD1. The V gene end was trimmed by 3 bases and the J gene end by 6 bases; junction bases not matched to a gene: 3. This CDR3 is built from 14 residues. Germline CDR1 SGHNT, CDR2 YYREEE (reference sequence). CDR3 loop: CASSSGQTNSPLHF. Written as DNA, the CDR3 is TGTGCCAGCAGCTCGGGACAGACTAATTCACCCCTCCACTTT.

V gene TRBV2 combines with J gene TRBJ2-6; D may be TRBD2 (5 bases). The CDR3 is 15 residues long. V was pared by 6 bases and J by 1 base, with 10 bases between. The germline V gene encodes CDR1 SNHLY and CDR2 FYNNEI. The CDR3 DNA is TGTGCCAGCAGGAGGGAATGGTCTGGGGCCAACGTCCTGACTTTC. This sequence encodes CASRREWSGANVLTF.

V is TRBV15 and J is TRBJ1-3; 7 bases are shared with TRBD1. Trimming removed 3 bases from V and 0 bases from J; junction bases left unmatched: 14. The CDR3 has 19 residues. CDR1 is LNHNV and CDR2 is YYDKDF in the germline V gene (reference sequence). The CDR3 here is CATSSDFGTELLSGNTIYF. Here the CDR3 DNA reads TGTGCCACCAGCAGTGACTTTGGGACAGAGCTTCTCTCTGGAAACACCATATATTTT.

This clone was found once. The CDR3 bases are TGTGCCAGCAGTGAAGTGGGGGGGGCCGGTTCACCCCTCCACTTT. Residues: CASSEVGGAGSPLHF. The gene calls are TRBV6-1 and TRBJ1-6, with a possible D match to TRBD1 (6 bases). From germline, CDR1 is MNHNS and CDR2 SASEGT. Trimming stripped 1 base from V and 9 bases from J, with 13 bases between. The CDR3 sequence is 15 residues long.